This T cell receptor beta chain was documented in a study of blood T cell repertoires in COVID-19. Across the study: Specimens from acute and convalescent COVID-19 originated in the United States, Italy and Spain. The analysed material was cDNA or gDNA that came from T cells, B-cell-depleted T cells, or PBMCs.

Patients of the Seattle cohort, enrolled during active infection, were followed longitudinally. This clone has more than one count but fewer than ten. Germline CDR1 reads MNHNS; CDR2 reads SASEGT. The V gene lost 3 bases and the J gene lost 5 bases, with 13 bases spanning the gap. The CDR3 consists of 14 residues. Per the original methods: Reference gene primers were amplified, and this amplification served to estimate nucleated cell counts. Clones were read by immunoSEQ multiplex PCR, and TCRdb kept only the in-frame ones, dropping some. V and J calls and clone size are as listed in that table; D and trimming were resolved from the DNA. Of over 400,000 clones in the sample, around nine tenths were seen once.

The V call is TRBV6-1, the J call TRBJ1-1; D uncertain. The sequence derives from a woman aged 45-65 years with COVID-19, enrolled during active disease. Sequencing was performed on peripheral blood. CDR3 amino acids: CASSEGLMRTEAFF. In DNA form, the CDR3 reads TGTGCCAGCAGTGAGGGTCTGATGAGGACTGAAGCTTTCTTT.